This T cell receptor (beta chain) was sequenced in a study of blood T cell repertoires in COVID-19. About the study: Samples representing acute and convalescent COVID-19 were sourced from the United States, Italy and Spain.

The germline V gene has CDR1 DFQATT and CDR2 SNEGSKA (reference sequence). The junction had 7 bases not matched to a gene; V was cut back by 3 bases and J by 2 bases. The CDR3 is 15 residues long. Libraries were prepared by immunoSEQ multiplex PCR; TCRdb keeps only in-frame clonotypes and omits some of them. Altogether a few hundred thousand clones are present, 81% being singletons, with the ten largest covering 0.85% to 1.3%. Sequenced input: peripheral blood. The sequence derives from a human donor with acute or convalescent COVID-19. The donor label of this sample is uncertain. The chain combines TRBV20-1 with TRBJ2-1; 7 bases fit TRBD2. The DNA of the CDR3 is TGCAGTGCTAGTGGAGTAGCGGGTACCTACAATGAGCAGTTCTTC. As protein: CSASGVAGTYNEQFF.